The T cell receptor beta chain under discussion was sequenced for a study of cytomegalovirus exposure and HLA in healthy donors. Note on this clone: Its antigen is not identified.

There was no recording of CMV serostatus for this donor. PCR employed 60 Vbeta and 13 Jbeta primers. The method was immunoSEQ multiplex PCR; TCRdb's version includes in-frame clones alone and lacks a portion of them. This sample has around 130,000 clones, with more than 70% found just once. Study-level findings and limits: HLA allele associations emerged for roughly 16,000 TCR beta sequences in a later analysis, at 0.05 false discovery rate.

Sequenced material: PBMCs. The receptor's source is a human donor in good health.

The CDR3 sequence is CASGEGLVRSKNIQYF. CDR3 sequence (DNA): TGCGCCAGCGGGGAAGGACTAGTACGATCCAAAAACATTCAGTACTTC. The gene calls are TRBV10-2 and TRBJ2-4, with 7 bases fitting TRBD2. The CDR3 totals 16 residues. The V and J ends lost 8 bases and 2 bases, in that order; junction bases with no gene match: 12. Germline V gives CDR1 WSHSY, CDR2 SAAADI.